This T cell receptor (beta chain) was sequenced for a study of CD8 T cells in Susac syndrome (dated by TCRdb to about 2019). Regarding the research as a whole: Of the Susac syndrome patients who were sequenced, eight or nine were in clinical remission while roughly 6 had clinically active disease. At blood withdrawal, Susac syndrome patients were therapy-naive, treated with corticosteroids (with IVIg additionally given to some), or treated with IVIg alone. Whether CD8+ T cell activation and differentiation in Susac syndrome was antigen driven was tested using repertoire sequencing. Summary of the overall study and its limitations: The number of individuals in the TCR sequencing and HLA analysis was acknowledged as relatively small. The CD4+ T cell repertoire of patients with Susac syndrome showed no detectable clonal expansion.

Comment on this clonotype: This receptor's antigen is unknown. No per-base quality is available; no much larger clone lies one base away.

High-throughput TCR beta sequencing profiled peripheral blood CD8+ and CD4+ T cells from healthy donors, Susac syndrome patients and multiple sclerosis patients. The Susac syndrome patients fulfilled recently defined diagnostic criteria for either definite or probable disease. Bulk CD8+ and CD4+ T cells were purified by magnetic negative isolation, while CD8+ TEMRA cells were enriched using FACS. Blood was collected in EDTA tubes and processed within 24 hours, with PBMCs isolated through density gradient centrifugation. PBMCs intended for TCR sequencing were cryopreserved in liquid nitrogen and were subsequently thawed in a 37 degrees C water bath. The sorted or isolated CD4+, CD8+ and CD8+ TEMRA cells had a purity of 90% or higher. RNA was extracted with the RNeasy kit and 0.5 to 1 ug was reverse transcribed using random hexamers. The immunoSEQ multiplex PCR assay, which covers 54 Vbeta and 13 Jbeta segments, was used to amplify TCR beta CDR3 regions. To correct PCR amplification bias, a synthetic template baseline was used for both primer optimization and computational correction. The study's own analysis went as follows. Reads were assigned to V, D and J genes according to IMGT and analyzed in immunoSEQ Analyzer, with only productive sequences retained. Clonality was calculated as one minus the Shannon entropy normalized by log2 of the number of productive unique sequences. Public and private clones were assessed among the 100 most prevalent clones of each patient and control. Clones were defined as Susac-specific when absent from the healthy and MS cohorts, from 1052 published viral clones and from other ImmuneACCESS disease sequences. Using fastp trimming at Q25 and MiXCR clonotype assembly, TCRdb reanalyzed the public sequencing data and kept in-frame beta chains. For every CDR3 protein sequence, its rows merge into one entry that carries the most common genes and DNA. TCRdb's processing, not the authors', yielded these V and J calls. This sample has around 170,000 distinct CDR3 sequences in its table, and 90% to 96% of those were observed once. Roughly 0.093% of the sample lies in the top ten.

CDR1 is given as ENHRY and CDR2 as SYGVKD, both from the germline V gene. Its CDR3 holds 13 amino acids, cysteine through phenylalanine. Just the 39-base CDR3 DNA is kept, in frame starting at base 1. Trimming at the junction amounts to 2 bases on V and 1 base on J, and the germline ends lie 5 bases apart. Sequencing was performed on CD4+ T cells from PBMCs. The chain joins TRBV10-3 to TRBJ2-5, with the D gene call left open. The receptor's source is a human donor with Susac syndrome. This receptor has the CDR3 CAISEIAQETQYF. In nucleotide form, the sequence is TGTGCCATCAGTGAGATAGCCCAAGAGACCCAGTACTTC.